The 21 T cell receptor beta chains given below trace back to one sample, sequenced in a study of CD8+ T cells in alopecia areata. Reverse transcribed after extraction, RNA yielded cDNA as the sequencing template. Assay: immunoSEQ multiplex PCR; the TCRdb copy retains only in-frame clones and omits some. This sample has 140,000 to 150,000 clones, with about 90% found just once. Material: CD8+ T cells sorted from blood, obtained at week 0. All receptors come from a human donor with alopecia areata.

The V gene is TRBV2, the J gene TRBJ2-7; maybe TRBD2 (5 bases). The CDR3 length is 11 residues. Germline-derived CDR1 and CDR2 are SNHLY and FYNNEI. The germline V and J ends were trimmed by 8 bases and 0 bases, with 5 bases remaining between them. The CDR3 DNA sequence: TGTGCCAGCGGGAGCTCCTACGAGCAGTACTTC. It specifies CASGSSYEQYF.

This clone occurred once. V usage is TRBV7-9 and J usage is TRBJ1-5, with unresolved D. V lost 1 base to trimming and J lost 5 bases, with 15 bases between them. Per germline, CDR1 SEHNR and CDR2 FQNEAQ (reference sequence). The CDR3 runs to 16 residues. In DNA, the CDR3 is TGTGCCAGCAGCTTAGTTTCCGTGGGGAGGGATCAGCCCCAGCATTTT. It codes for CASSLVSVGRDQPQHF.

The chain couples TRBV19 to TRBJ2-3; 7 nucleotides match TRBD2. The CDR3 extends over 13 amino acids. CDR1 is LNHDA, CDR2 SQIVND, per germline (reference sequence). V lost 7 bases and J lost 4; bases outside the gene matches: 5. The CDR3 DNA sequence: TGTGCCAGTAAAGGCGGGAGCCCAGATACGCAGTATTTT. This gives the protein CASKGGSPDTQYF.

This clone was seen just once. This sequence joins TRBV4-1 and TRBJ2-1, with D tentatively TRBD2 (6 bases). The CDR3 is 13 residues long. The germline V and J ends were trimmed by 1 base and 10 bases, with 11 bases remaining between them. The germline V gene has CDR1 MGHRA and CDR2 YSYEKL. The CDR3 DNA is TGCGCCAGCAGCCAAGTCTTCGGACTAGAGCAGTTCTTC. Amino acid sequence: CASSQVFGLEQFF.

As regards this clone: Sequence at one end of the junction differs from germline and may be a read error. This sequence joins TRBV10-3 and TRBJ1-2, with D possibly being TRBD1 (5 bases). The germline CDR1 and CDR2 sequences are ENHRY and SYGVKD. The length of the CDR3 is 16 residues. The CDR3 coding sequence is TGTGCCAGCAGTTACTTACAAGGCGGGGCGGATTATGGCTACACCTTC. Protein sequence: CASSYLQGGADYGYTF.

This rearrangement joins TRBV9 to TRBJ2-7, with 7 bases fitting TRBD1. CDR3 size: 12 residues. V lost 5 bases, J lost 5 bases, and 4 bases stayed unmatched. The germline V gene encodes CDR1 SGDLS and CDR2 YYNGEE. The CDR3 protein is CASSDRDHEQYF. For the CDR3, the DNA is TGTGCCAGCAGTGACAGGGACCACGAGCAGTACTTC.

The chain uses TRBV27 and TRBJ2-1; 11 positions agree with TRBD2. Germline V gives CDR1 MNHEY, CDR2 SMNVEV (reference sequence). There are 14 residues in the CDR3. V lost 6 bases to trimming and J lost 11 bases; unmatched junction nucleotides: 9. In DNA, the CDR3 is TGTGCCAGCAGGGGGAGACTAGCGGGAAACAAGCAGTTCTTC. Translated, it gives CASRGRLAGNKQFF.

Regarding this clone: The same CDR3 is also encoded by other DNA sequences in this sample. The chain recombines TRBV29-1 with TRBJ2-1; 9 bases line up with TRBD2. Trimming at V came to 6 bases and at J to 3 bases, leaving 0 bases not matched to a gene. Germline V gene sequence: CDR1 SQVTM, CDR2 ANQGSEA. The CDR3 sequence is 12 residues long. The CDR3 is CSVAGGYNEQFF. The CDR3 DNA follows: TGCAGCGTAGCGGGAGGCTACAATGAGCAGTTCTTC.

This chain uses TRBV7-6 with TRBJ2-3; 10 positions match TRBD2. J lost 3 bases, V lost 6 bases, and 6 bases had no gene match. Germline values: CDR1 SGHVS, CDR2 FNYEAQ. CDR3 size: 15 residues. CDR3: CASSQTSGETDTQYF. In nucleotides, the CDR3 is TGTGCCAGCAGTCAAACTAGCGGGGAAACAGATACGCAGTATTTT. The full variable domain, rest sourced from reference TRBV7-6 and TRBJ2-3, is GAGVSQSPRYKVTKRGQDVALRCDPISGHVSLYWYRQALGQGPEFLTYFNYEAQQDKSGLPNDRFSAERPEGSISTLTIQRTEQRDSAMYRCASSQTSGETDTQYFGPGTRLTVL.

In this sample, this clone turned up a few times. V is TRBV29-1 and J is TRBJ2-3; no clear D. This CDR3 comprises 16 residues. The germline V gene has CDR1 SQVTM and CDR2 ANQGSEA. V lost 7 bases and J 1 base, leaving 21 bases between the germline ends. The CDR3 sequence is CSASGRDGSRTDTQYF. CDR3 DNA: TGCAGCGCTTCGGGCCGCGACGGGTCGCGCACAGATACGCAGTATTTT.

The V call is TRBV9, the J call TRBJ1-5; D perhaps matches TRBD1 (6 bases). The CDR3 runs to 15 residues. Per the germline V gene, CDR1 is SGDLS and CDR2 is YYNGEE. Trimming pared 3 bases from V and 0 bases from J, leaving 10 bases between. The DNA for the CDR3 is TGTGCCAGCAGCGAGGGGGATCTTAGCAATCAGCCCCAGCATTTT. This codes for CASSEGDLSNQPQHF.

The J gene is TRBJ2-7, the V gene TRBV29-1; 7 nucleotides match TRBD2. V lost 4 bases, J lost 3 bases, and 6 bases stayed unmatched. The CDR3 spans 13 residues. Germline-derived CDR1 and CDR2 are SQVTM and ANQGSEA. CDR3 amino acids: CSVVGGSFYEQYF. CDR3 DNA sequence: TGCAGCGTTGTCGGGGGGAGTTTCTACGAGCAGTACTTC.

This clone occurred a few times. The chain joins TRBV30 to TRBJ2-1; no clear D. Looked up from germline, CDR1 is GTSNPN and CDR2 is SVGIG (reference sequence). V lost 5 bases and J lost 6, with 11 bases in between. This CDR3 has 12 amino acids. The CDR3, as DNA: TGTGCCTGGGCCTCCGGAGTCAATGAGCAGTTCTTC. This encodes CAWASGVNEQFF. The whole variable domain, filled in from reference TRBV30 and TRBJ2-1, reads SQTIHQWPATLVQPVGSPLSLECTVEGTSNPNLYWYRQAAGRGLQLLFYSVGIGQISSEVPQNLSASRPQDRQFILSSKKLLLSDSGFYLCAWASGVNEQFFGPGTRLTVL.

The chain joins TRBV10-3 to TRBJ2-3; a possible D gene is TRBD1 (5 bases). Germline V lookup: CDR1 ENHRY, CDR2 SYGVKD. The CDR3 runs 14 residues. With 6 bases removed from V and 0 bases from J, the gap between germline ends came to 10 bases. The CDR3 DNA reads as TGTGCCATCAGCAAGACAGATAGCACAGATACGCAGTATTTT. This codes for CAISKTDSTDTQYF.

The chain joins TRBV27 to TRBJ1-5, with D hard to call. Trimming removed 5 bases from V and 0 bases from J, with 8 bases in between. CDR3 length: 14 amino acids. Per germline, CDR1 MNHEY and CDR2 SMNVEV (reference sequence). The CDR3 here is CASSVQYSNQPQHF. CDR3 sequence (DNA): TGTGCCAGCAGTGTCCAGTATAGCAATCAGCCCCAGCATTTT.

The chain is built from TRBV9 and TRBJ2-3, with D unresolved. Germline V CDR1 and CDR2: SGDLS, YYNGEE. Trimming took off 4 bases at V and 0 bases at J, with 15 bases between the two ends. This CDR3 region has 16 residues. The CDR3 region has the DNA TGTGCCAGCAGCTCCTCTTATAGTGGGAGCACAGATACGCAGTATTTT. It is translated as CASSSSYSGSTDTQYF.

This clone was seen a single time. The chain recombines TRBV6-1 with TRBJ1-1; D uncertain. Germline V gene lookup returns CDR1 MNHNS and CDR2 SASEGT. The CDR3 is made up of 17 amino acids. Deletions cut 2 bases from V and 6 bases from J, with 22 bases between. CDR3 in DNA: TGTGCCAGCAGTGAATCGGGGAGTCTGTTTTTGGTCGCTGAAGCTTTCTTT. This codes for CASSESGSLFLVAEAFF.

This clone is medium-sized. The rearrangement joins TRBV2 to TRBJ2-3; possibly TRBD2 for D (6 bases). The CDR3 sequence is 13 residues long. Trimming shortened V by 8 bases and J by 4 bases, and 13 bases separated the two germline ends. CDR1 is SNHLY, CDR2 FYNNEI, per germline. The CDR3 DNA follows: TGTGCCAGCCCTTGGCGGGGCGCAGATACGCAGTATTTT. Translating gives CASPWRGADTQYF.

V gene TRBV30 combines with J gene TRBJ2-1; possibly TRBD2 for D (6 bases). This CDR3 contains 11 residues. V was clipped by 6 bases and J by 14 bases, with 17 bases between them. The germline V gene has CDR1 GTSNPN and CDR2 SVGIG (reference sequence). The CDR3 here is CACCRGTVEFF. The CDR3, as DNA: TGTGCCTGCTGCCGGGGGACGGTGGAGTTCTTC.

V gene TRBV5-6 combines with J gene TRBJ2-2, with 7 bases aligning to TRBD1. This CDR3 spans 16 amino acids. The germline gives CDR1 SGHDT, CDR2 YYEEEE. The V segment lost 4 bases and the J segment 3 bases; nucleotides outside the gene matches: 9. In DNA form, the CDR3 reads TGTGCCAGCAGCCCCGCCGGGACAGAGGACACCGGGGAGCTGTTTTTT. Its protein is CASSPAGTEDTGELFF. Full variable domain (remainder filled in from reference TRBV5-6 and TRBJ2-2): DAGVTQSPTHLIKTRGQQVTLRCSPKSGHDTVSWYQQALGQGPQFIFQYYEEEERQRGNFPDRFSGHQFPNYSSELNVNALLLGDSALYLCASSPAGTEDTGELFFGEGSRLTVL.

This chain joins TRBV4-1 and TRBJ2-4; a possible D gene is TRBD2 (6 bases). The ends were cut back, 1 base at V and 1 base at J, with 14 bases in the middle. The germline V gene encodes CDR1 MGHRA and CDR2 YSYEKL. The CDR3 extends over 17 amino acids. CDR3 sequence: CASSQVLSGLAKNIQYF. In DNA, the CDR3 is TGCGCCAGCAGCCAAGTACTATCGGGACTGGCCAAAAACATTCAGTACTTC.